This T cell receptor (beta chain) was recovered during a study of blood T cell repertoires in COVID-19. Overall study: Nucleic acid was either cDNA or gDNA, and it came from T cells, B-cell-depleted T cells, or PBMCs.

Using immunoSEQ multiplex PCR, the repertoire was profiled, and TCRdb retains in-frame clones only, with some absent. The repertoire holds roughly 9,600 clones, with around 80% as singletons. Only a few counts were recorded for this clone. This CDR3 contains 13 residues. Trimming shortened V by 8 bases and J by 4 bases, and 12 bases separated the two germline ends. From germline, CDR1 is SGHTA and CDR2 FQGNSA. The specimen was peripheral blood. The sequence derives from a man aged 60 to 69 with active COVID-19. The chain is built from TRBV7-2 and TRBJ1-5; D is perhaps TRBD1 (5 bases). CDR3 coding DNA: TGTGCCAGCGGGGAGGGGCGGAATCAGCCCCAGCATTTT. It is translated as CASGEGRNQPQHF.